This T cell receptor (beta chain) comes out of a study of T cells after posttransplantation cyclophosphamide. Cyclophosphamide on days +3 and +4 followed busulfan-fludarabine conditioning and a marrow graft. From germline, CDR1 is SGHTA and CDR2 FQGNSA. Between the trimmed V and J ends, which lost 2 bases and 5 bases, there was a span of 13 bases. CDR3 length: 14 residues. TCRdb's table, derived via immunoSEQ multiplex PCR, lists solely in-frame clones and lacks some. Seen here are 20,000 or so clones, about nine tenths observed once, and the top ten hold around 6.6%. The V call is TRBV7-2, the J call TRBJ2-7; perhaps TRBD2 as D (6 bases). This receptor was obtained from a female patient between 40 and 50 years old who received an allogeneic stem cell transplant from a related donor, was CMV-positive, and had no GVHD. Certain T cells may be donor cells from the graft. Here the sequenced sample was PBMCs, taken after allogeneic stem cell transplant with posttransplant cyclophosphamide. CDR3 sequence: CASSLRDSTDEQYF. The CDR3, as DNA: TGTGCCAGCAGCTTAAGGGACTCCACGGACGAGCAGTACTTC.